This T cell receptor beta chain was captured by sequencing in a study of response to subunit inactivated influenza vaccine. The V end was cut by 0 bases, the J end by 2 bases, with 11 bases between. The CDR3 has 15 amino acids. Germline lookup yields CDR1 LGHNA and CDR2 YSLEER. For this clonotype: Its antigen is unknown.

Study results and limitations: It was the authors' suggestion that each seasonal influenza vaccination recruits few new T cells.

MiXCR, run by TCRdb on the RT-PCR reads, gives a single entry per CDR3 protein. The table includes about 780,000 distinct CDR3 sequences, roughly 20% detected once. This chain connects TRBV4-3 to TRBJ2-7, with D possibly TRBD2 on 5 matching bases. This TCR was recovered from a man in his fifties who received an inactivated influenza vaccine. Source: PBMCs from blood, taken about 5 days after vaccination. The chain's CDR3 is CASSQEIGVPYEQYF. The CDR3 DNA reads as TGCGCCAGCAGCCAAGAAATCGGGGTGCCCTACGAGCAGTACTTC.